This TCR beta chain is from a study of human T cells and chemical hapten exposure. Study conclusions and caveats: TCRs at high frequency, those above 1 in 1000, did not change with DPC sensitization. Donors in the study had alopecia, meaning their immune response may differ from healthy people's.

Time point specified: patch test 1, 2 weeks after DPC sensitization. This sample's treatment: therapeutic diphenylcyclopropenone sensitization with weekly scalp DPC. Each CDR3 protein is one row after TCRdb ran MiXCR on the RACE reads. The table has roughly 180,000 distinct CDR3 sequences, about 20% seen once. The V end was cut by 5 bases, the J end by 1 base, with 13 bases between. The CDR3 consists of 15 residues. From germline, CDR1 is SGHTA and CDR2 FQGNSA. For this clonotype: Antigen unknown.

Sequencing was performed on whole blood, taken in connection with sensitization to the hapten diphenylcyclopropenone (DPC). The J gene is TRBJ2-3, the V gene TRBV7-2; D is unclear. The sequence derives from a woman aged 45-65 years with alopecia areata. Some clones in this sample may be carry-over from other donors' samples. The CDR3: CASSHREAGTDTQYF. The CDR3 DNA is TGTGCCAGCAGCCACCGTGAAGCTGGCACAGATACGCAGTATTTT.